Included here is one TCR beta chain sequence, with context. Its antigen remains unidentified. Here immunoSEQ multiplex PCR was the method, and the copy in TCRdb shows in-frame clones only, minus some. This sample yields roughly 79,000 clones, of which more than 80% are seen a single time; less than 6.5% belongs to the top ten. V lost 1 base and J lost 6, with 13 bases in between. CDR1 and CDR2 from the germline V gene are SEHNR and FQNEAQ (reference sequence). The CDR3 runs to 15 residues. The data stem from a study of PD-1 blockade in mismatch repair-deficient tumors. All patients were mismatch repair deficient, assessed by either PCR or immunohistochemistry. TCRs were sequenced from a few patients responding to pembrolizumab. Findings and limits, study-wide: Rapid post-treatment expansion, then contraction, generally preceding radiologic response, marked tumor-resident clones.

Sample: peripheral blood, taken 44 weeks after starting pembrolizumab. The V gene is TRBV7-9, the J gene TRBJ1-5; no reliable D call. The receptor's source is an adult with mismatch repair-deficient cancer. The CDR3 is CASSLVGLNPQPQHF. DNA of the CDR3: TGTGCCAGCAGCTTAGTAGGGCTAAACCCTCAGCCCCAGCATTTT.